These 26 T cell receptor beta chains originate from one sample sequenced in a study of blood T cell repertoires in COVID-19. Profiled with immunoSEQ multiplex PCR; TCRdb holds only in-frame clones, not every one. Of roughly 250,000 clones listed, around 89% are singletons. Sequencing was performed on PBMCs or T cells enriched from blood (not recorded which). Receptors were obtained from a middle-aged man who had been exposed to COVID-19.

The chain uses TRBV3-1 (or the pseudogene TRBV3-2) and TRBJ2-1; 7 bases match TRBD2. The CDR3 runs 16 residues. Germline CDR1 LGHDT, CDR2 YNNKEL (reference sequence). Trimming removed 0 bases from V and 2 bases from J; junction bases left unmatched: 4. The CDR3 spells CASSQEGGGTYNEQFF. DNA of the CDR3: TGTGCCAGCAGCCAAGAGGGCGGGGGAACCTACAATGAGCAGTTCTTC.

The chain combines TRBV7-9 with TRBJ1-1; no clear D gene. The CDR3 runs to 13 residues. Trimming took 2 bases from V and 1 from J, leaving 5 bases between them. Germline V gene data show CDR1 as SEHNR and CDR2 as FQNEAQ (reference sequence). CDR3 residues: CASSLHGNTEAFF. CDR3 nucleotide sequence: TGTGCCAGCAGCTTACACGGGAACACTGAAGCTTTCTTT.

As DNA, the CDR3 is TGTGCCAGCAGCTCCAGGATCAGGGGACCTAATGAAAAACTGTTTTTT. It yields the protein CASSSRIRGPNEKLFF. V usage is TRBV13 and J usage is TRBJ1-4; possible D gene TRBD1, 6 bases. Trimming left V 4 bases short and J 3 bases short, with 15 bases between. The CDR3 spans 16 residues. Germline lookup yields CDR1 PRHDT and CDR2 FYEKMQ (reference sequence). The full variable domain, its missing parts supplied by reference TRBV13 and TRBJ1-4, is AAGVIQSPRHLIKEKRETATLKCYPIPRHDTVYWYQQGPGQDPQFLISFYEKMQSDKGSIPDRFSAQQFSDYHSELNMSSLELGDSALYFCASSSRIRGPNEKLFFGSGTQLSVL.

The rearrangement joins TRBV11-2 to TRBJ2-2; D possibly corresponds to TRBD1 (6 bases). The V end lost 3 bases, the J end lost 7 bases, and 12 bases lay between the germline ends. Germline values: CDR1 SGHAT, CDR2 FQNNGV. The CDR3 has 14 amino acids. CDR3 amino acids: CASSFKDSYGELFF. The CDR3 DNA sequence: TGTGCCAGCAGCTTTAAGGACAGTTACGGGGAGCTGTTTTTT.

The genes are TRBV2 and TRBJ2-2; 9 nucleotides match TRBD1. CDR3 length: 14 residues. Losses at the gene ends were 6 bases for V and 6 bases for J; bases not matched to a gene: 5. CDR1 and CDR2 (germline): SNHLY, FYNNEI. The CDR3 here is CASRTGGVAGELFF. The CDR3 nucleotides are TGTGCCAGCAGGACAGGGGGAGTCGCCGGGGAGCTGTTTTTT.

The CDR3 region has the DNA TGCGCCAGCAGCTTGAGGGGGACAGCGACCTCCTACGAGCAGTACTTC. Protein sequence: CASSLRGTATSYEQYF. V is TRBV5-1 and J is TRBJ2-7; 7 nucleotides agree with TRBD1. The V segment lost 1 base and the J segment 0 bases; nucleotides outside the gene matches: 7. Germline values: CDR1 SGHRS, CDR2 YFSETQ. The CDR3 totals 16 residues. The whole variable domain, filled in from reference TRBV5-1 and TRBJ2-7, reads KAGVTQTPRYLIKTRGQQVTLSCSPISGHRSVSWYQQTPGQGLQFLFEYFSETQRNKGNFPGRFSGRQFSNSRSEMNVSTLELGDSALYLCASSLRGTATSYEQYFGPGTRLTVT.

The J gene is TRBJ1-5, the V gene TRBV18, with D possibly matching TRBD1 (5 bases). Germline V gene sequence: CDR1 KGHSH, CDR2 LQKENI. Between the trimmed V and J ends, which lost 6 bases and 3 bases, there was a span of 9 bases. The CDR3 covers 13 residues. CDR3 in amino acids: CASSLDINQPQHF. The CDR3 DNA follows: TGTGCCAGCTCTCTGGACATCAATCAGCCCCAGCATTTT.

This chain joins TRBV5-4 and TRBJ2-5; 12 bases align to TRBD2. J gave up 1 base and V 4 bases, and 14 bases lay outside the gene matches. Germline V gene data show CDR1 as SGHNT and CDR2 as YYREEE (reference sequence). The CDR3 extends over 19 amino acids. The CDR3 is CASSVQGRLAGGPQETQYF. The CDR3 DNA reads as TGTGCCAGCAGCGTTCAGGGGCGGCTAGCGGGAGGGCCCCAAGAGACCCAGTACTTC.

The CDR3 region is CASSLVTTATEAFF. The DNA for the CDR3 is TGTGCCAGCAGCTTAGTAACTACCGCAACTGAAGCTTTCTTT. V usage is TRBV7-9 and J usage is TRBJ1-1, with unresolved D. Trimming took 1 base from V and 5 from J, leaving 11 bases between them. The CDR3 loop spans 14 amino acids. Germline V lookup: CDR1 SEHNR, CDR2 FQNEAQ (reference sequence).

The rearrangement joins TRBV6-1 to TRBJ2-1; tentative D call: TRBD1 (6 bases). This CDR3 spans 17 amino acids. CDR1 MNHNS and CDR2 SASEGT come from the germline V gene. The V end was cut by 3 bases, the J end by 4 bases, with 19 bases between. The CDR3 DNA is TGTGCCAGCAGTGATCGCAGGGGTCTCACGGATTACAATGAGCAGTTCTTC. Protein product: CASSDRRGLTDYNEQFF.

The V call is TRBV24-1, the J call TRBJ2-3; weak D call: TRBD2 (5 bases). The germline V and J ends were trimmed by 7 bases and 0 bases, with 13 bases remaining between them. There are 15 residues in the CDR3. Germline CDR1 is KGHDR and CDR2 is SFDVKD. CDR3 sequence reads: CATSELGASTDTQYF. The DNA for the CDR3 is TGTGCCACCAGCGAGCTGGGAGCTAGCACAGATACGCAGTATTTT.

The chain has TRBV27 and TRBJ2-1, with a weak D call TRBD2 (6 bases). Trimming removed 0 bases from V and 8 bases from J, with 26 bases in between. The V gene's germline CDR1 is MNHEY and CDR2 SMNVEV (reference sequence). The CDR3 is 19 amino acids. This chain's CDR3 is CASSLSSWGGWAGMDEQFF. In DNA, the CDR3 is TGTGCCAGCAGTTTATCGAGTTGGGGAGGATGGGCAGGGATGGATGAGCAGTTCTTC.

This rearrangement joins TRBV5-1 to TRBJ2-3; TRBD1 matches 7 bases. V shed 4 bases and J 7 bases; nucleotides not matched to a gene: 9. Germline V gives CDR1 SGHRS, CDR2 YFSETQ. The length of the CDR3 is 14 residues. The CDR3 spells CASSPDRASNTQYF. The DNA of the CDR3 is TGCGCCAGCAGCCCCGACAGGGCCTCGAATACGCAGTATTTT.

This clone was observed once. J is TRBJ2-2 and V is TRBV19; 10 positions match TRBD1. The CDR3 covers 17 residues. From germline, CDR1 is LNHDA and CDR2 SQIVND (reference sequence). Trimming at V came to 8 bases and at J to 6 bases, leaving 15 bases not matched to a gene. CDR3 sequence: CASVRQGAKFGAGELFF. CDR3 sequence (DNA): TGTGCCAGTGTGAGACAGGGGGCAAAATTTGGAGCCGGGGAGCTGTTTTTT.

The rearrangement joins TRBV7-6 to TRBJ2-3; 7 nucleotides agree with TRBD2. V lost 2 bases, J lost 6 bases, and 5 bases stayed unmatched. In germline, CDR1 is SGHVS, CDR2 FNYEAQ. This CDR3 is 14 amino acids long. The CDR3 reads CASSLLAARDTQYF. The CDR3 DNA reads as TGTGCCAGCAGCTTACTAGCGGCGCGGGATACGCAGTATTTT.

This chain uses TRBV7-3 with TRBJ1-2; 10 nucleotides agree with TRBD1. CDR3 size: 22 residues. Looked up from germline, CDR1 is SGHTA and CDR2 is FQGTGA. V was clipped by 5 bases and J by 4 bases; unmatched bases: 28. CDR3 DNA sequence: TGTGCCAGCAGCCCCCAAGCCCTTCTCCCCGGGACAGGGGTTAATCAGGTCTATGGCTACACCTTC. Protein product: CASSPQALLPGTGVNQVYGYTF.

The chain has TRBV11-2 and TRBJ2-7; D may be TRBD2 (7 bases). CDR1 is SGHAT and CDR2 is FQNNGV in the germline V gene. This CDR3 contains 17 residues. V was pared by 0 bases and J by 7 bases, with 22 bases between. The CDR3 protein is CASSLEIVGGPLLEQYF. In DNA form, the CDR3 reads TGTGCCAGCAGCTTAGAAATCGTGGGGGGGCCTCTTTTGGAGCAGTACTTC.

The chain employs TRBV28 and TRBJ2-1; 9 positions match TRBD2. Per germline, CDR1 MDHEN and CDR2 SYDVKM. J was trimmed by 4 bases and V by 6 bases; bases with no gene match: 4. CDR3 length: 14 amino acids. Here the CDR3 DNA reads TGTGCCAGCAGAGCGACTAGCGGTTACAATGAGCAGTTCTTC. It codes for CASRATSGYNEQFF.

The rearrangement uses TRBV10-3 and TRBJ2-7; D perhaps matches TRBD1 (6 bases). V lost 0 bases and J 9 bases, leaving 24 bases between the germline ends. Germline V gene sequence: CDR1 ENHRY, CDR2 SYGVKD. The CDR3 has 17 amino acids. CDR3 in DNA: TGTGCCATCAGTGAGTCGCTTATTCGGGACACAGCGTTCGGGCAGTACTTC. It codes for CAISESLIRDTAFGQYF.

V and J are TRBV25-1 and TRBJ2-4; D is ambiguous. Trimming stripped 3 bases from V and 0 bases from J, with 6 bases between. The CDR3 has 14 residues. CDR1 and CDR2 (germline): MGHDK, SYGVNS. The CDR3 loop is CASSDEIAKNIQYF. The CDR3 DNA reads TGTGCCAGCAGTGACGAGATAGCCAAAAACATTCAGTACTTC.

This clone showed up just once. This chain links TRBV7-9 with TRBJ1-4; TRBD1 agrees at 7 bases. V was pared by 4 bases and J by 2 bases, with 7 bases of the junction left unmatched. From germline, CDR1 is SEHNR and CDR2 FQNEAQ (reference sequence). The CDR3 covers 16 residues. The CDR3 bases are TGTGCCAGCAGCTCCAGGACAGGCGGGACTAATGAAAAACTGTTTTTT. Protein product: CASSSRTGGTNEKLFF.

This clone has only one observation. V usage is TRBV28 and J usage is TRBJ2-3, with 8 bases aligning to TRBD1. CDR3 length equals 15 residues. The trim removed 6 bases at V and 1 base at J, leaving 6 bases unmatched. Germline V gives CDR1 MDHEN, CDR2 SYDVKM. CDR3 nucleotide sequence: TGTGCCAGCAGATCAGGGGGCCCGGGCACAGATACGCAGTATTTT. It translates to CASRSGGPGTDTQYF.

CDR3 region: CASSLSGASGYTF. As DNA, the CDR3 is TGTGCCAGCAGTTTAAGTGGGGCGTCTGGCTACACCTTC. The chain has TRBV28 and TRBJ1-2, with D possibly matching TRBD1 (5 bases). This CDR3 comprises 13 residues. The germline V gene has CDR1 MDHEN and CDR2 SYDVKM. The germline V and J ends were trimmed by 2 bases and 7 bases, with 11 bases remaining between them.

This sequence joins TRBV29-1 and TRBJ1-2; 8 bases align to TRBD1. The CDR3 has 14 amino acids. The trim removed 3 bases at V and 2 bases at J, leaving 5 bases unmatched. Germline lookup yields CDR1 SQVTM and CDR2 ANQGSEA. This CDR3 is CSVEGQERNYGYTF. DNA of the CDR3: TGCAGCGTTGAGGGACAGGAAAGGAACTATGGCTACACCTTC.

This clone appeared a single time. This chain uses TRBV18 with TRBJ1-2; 7 bases line up with TRBD1. Germline trimming cut 4 bases from V and 0 bases from J; bases unmatched to any gene: 8. CDR1 is KGHSH and CDR2 is LQKENI in the germline V gene. The CDR3 is 16 amino acids. CDR3 DNA: TGTGCCAGCTCACTACGTAACACAGGGGCTAACTATGGCTACACCTTC. This sequence encodes CASSLRNTGANYGYTF.

The genes are TRBV28 and TRBJ1-5, with 8 bases identical to TRBD1. CDR3 length equals 16 residues. Germline V gives CDR1 MDHEN, CDR2 SYDVKM. V lost 3 bases to trimming and J lost 7 bases; unmatched junction nucleotides: 11. The CDR3 spells CASSFLTGTGEQPQHF. The CDR3 coding sequence is TGTGCCAGCAGTTTCCTGACGGGGACAGGTGAACAGCCCCAGCATTTT.